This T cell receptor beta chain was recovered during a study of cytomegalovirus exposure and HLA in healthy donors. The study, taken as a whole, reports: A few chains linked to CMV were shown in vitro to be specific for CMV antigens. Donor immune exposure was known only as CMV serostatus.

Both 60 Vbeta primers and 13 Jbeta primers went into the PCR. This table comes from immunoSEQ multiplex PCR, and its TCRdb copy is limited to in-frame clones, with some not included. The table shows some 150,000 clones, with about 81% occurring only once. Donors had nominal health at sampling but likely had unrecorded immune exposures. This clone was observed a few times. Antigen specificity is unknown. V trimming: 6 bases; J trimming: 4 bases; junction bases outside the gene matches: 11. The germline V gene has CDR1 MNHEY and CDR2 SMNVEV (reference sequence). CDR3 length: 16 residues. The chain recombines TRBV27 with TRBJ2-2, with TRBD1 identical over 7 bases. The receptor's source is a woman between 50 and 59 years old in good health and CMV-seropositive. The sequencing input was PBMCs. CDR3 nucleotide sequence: TGTGCCAGCAGCCTAACCCGGGACAGCGCCACCGGGGAGCTGTTTTTT. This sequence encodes CASSLTRDSATGELFF.